A selection of T cell receptor beta chains follows, all from one sample in a study of shared clonotypes between healthy human individuals. TCRdb's copy holds only in-frame clones and misses some; the assay was immunoSEQ multiplex PCR. The sample holds 2,500,000 or so clones; less than 95% are singletons and the top ten take 0.37%. Sequences were obtained from naive CD4+ T cells from PBMCs. Source of these receptors: a man between 18 and 29 years old in good health. Some clones in this sample may be carry-over from other donors' samples. The CDR3 runs from the conserved cysteine through the conserved F or W. Each record gives: clone size, J gene, V gene, D gene, CDR3 DNA, CDR3 protein. D genes are given only for firm matches. Size is stated for part of the rows, as once, few or many counts, or as a class when the clone is expanded.

>NA|TRBJ1-4|TRBV13|TRBD1
TGTGCCAGCAGCTTCCTTGGGACAGGGGCCGAAAAACTGTTTTTT
CASSFLGTGAEKLFF
>NA|TRBJ2-7|TRBV2|NA
TGTGCCAGCAGAATACAGGGAATACCCTACGAGCAGTACTTC
CASRIQGIPYEQYF
>NA|TRBJ1-3|TRBV5-4|NA
TGTGCCAGCAGCTTGAGGGGAGGAAGTGGAAACACCATATATTTT
CASSLRGGSGNTIYF
>NA|TRBJ2-7|TRBV6-1|TRBD1
TGTGCCAGCCTCGGGACAGGGCTTTACGAGCAGTACTTC
CASLGTGLYEQYF
>NA|TRBJ2-7|TRBV4-1|NA
TGCGCCAGCAGCCCCTCCTCGTCGGCGGAGTACTACGAGCAGTACTTC
CASSPSSSAEYYEQYF
>NA|TRBJ1-2|TRBV28|NA
TGTGCCAGCAGTGCTCCATACGATGGCTACACCTTC
CASSAPYDGYTF
>NA|TRBJ2-5|TRBV5-1|TRBD2
TGCGCCAGCAGCTCTAAGGGACTAGCGGGAGTTGGGGAGACCCAGTACTTC
CASSSKGLAGVGETQYF
>NA|TRBJ2-3|TRBV9|NA
TGTGCCAGCAGCGTAGCTGACCGCACAGATACGCAGTATTTT
CASSVADRTDTQYF
>once|TRBJ2-1|TRBV2|TRBD2
TGTGCCAGCACCTTAGCGGGGCCAACCTACAATGAGCAGTTCTTC
CASTLAGPTYNEQFF
>NA|TRBJ1-5|TRBV19|TRBD1
TGTGCCAGTAGCCCGACAGGGGTTCGGAATCAGCCCCAGCATTTT
CASSPTGVRNQPQHF
>once|TRBJ1-1|TRBV6-6|NA
TGTGCCAGCAGTTACATGACCGGGGTAAGGACTGAAGCTTTCTTT
CASSYMTGVRTEAFF
>once|TRBJ2-1|TRBV6-1|TRBD2
TGTGCCAGCAGTGTATTAGCGGGAGTGGCTCATGAGCAGTTCTTC
CASSVLAGVAHEQFF
>NA|TRBJ2-3|TRBV5-1|TRBD2
TGCGCCAGCAGCTTGGGGCTAGCGGGCTATAGCACAGATACGCAGTATTTT
CASSLGLAGYSTDTQYF
>NA|TRBJ2-5|TRBV30|TRBD1
TGTGCCTGGAGTAACGGACAGGCCCAAGAGACCCAGTACTTC
CAWSNGQAQETQYF
>NA|TRBJ2-1|TRBV28|TRBD2
TGTGCCAGCAGTTCGACTAGCGGGAGTTGGGATGAGCAGTTCTTC
CASSSTSGSWDEQFF
>NA|TRBJ2-4|TRBV28|TRBD1
TGTGCCAGCAGTTCCCACAGGGGGCTGGACATTCAGTACTTC
CASSSHRGLDIQYF
>NA|TRBJ2-4|TRBV11-2|NA
TGTGCCAGCAGCTTAGGTTGGGCTAGCGCCGGCATTCAGTACTTC
CASSLGWASAGIQYF
>NA|TRBJ2-7|TRBV6-4|TRBD2
TGTGCCAGCAGTGACTCGATGGTAAGCGAGCGGGACCCCTACGAGCAGTACTTC
CASSDSMVSERDPYEQYF
>few|TRBJ1-3|TRBV4-2|NA
TGTGCCAGCAGCCAAGTTTTGGGGTCGGAGGGCACCATATATTTT
CASSQVLGSEGTIYF
>NA|TRBJ2-5|TRBV6-6|TRBD2
TGTGCCAGCAGTACCGCCCGGGGGGGGAGGATCCAGTACTTC
CASSTARGGRIQYF
>NA|TRBJ1-4|TRBV9|NA
TGTGCCAGCAGCCCCCAGGTGGAGGCTGAAAAACTGTTTTTT
CASSPQVEAEKLFF
>NA|TRBJ1-5|TRBV19|NA
TGTGCCAGTAGTGGTGAAGAGGGGCCCCAGCATTTT
CASSGEEGPQHF
>NA|TRBJ1-2|TRBV5-4|NA
TGTGCCAGCAGCTTACGGACCTTGGGTGGCTACACCTTC
CASSLRTLGGYTF
>NA|TRBJ2-1|TRBV5-4|TRBD2
TGTGCCAGCCTAGGACTAGCGGGATCCAATGAGCAGTTCTTC
CASLGLAGSNEQFF
>NA|TRBJ2-1|TRBV7-2|NA
TGTGCCAGCTTATCTGACTTGAGCTCCTACAATGAGCAGTTCTTC
CASLSDLSSYNEQFF
>NA|TRBJ1-2|TRBV2|NA
TGTGCCAGCAGTGGGGACTTTACCGACGGCTACACCTTC
CASSGDFTDGYTF
>NA|TRBJ2-2|TRBV18|NA
TGTGCCAGCTCACCAAATCCCCGGGCCGCGAACACCGGGGAGCTGTTTTTT
CASSPNPRAANTGELFF
>NA|TRBJ2-7|TRBV6-5|TRBD2
TGTGCCAGCATGGCTAGCGGGGTATACGAGCAGTACTTC
CASMASGVYEQYF
>NA|TRBJ1-2|TRBV18|TRBD1
TGTGCCAGCTCACCACCAGGGGGCGAGGATGGCTACACCTTC
CASSPPGGEDGYTF